This TCR beta chain was obtained from a study of PD-1 blockade in classical Hodgkin lymphoma. Whole-study findings and limits: Patients with an early start, nivolumab under 1 year after ASCT, were excluded. Newly diagnosed patients reportedly had lower baseline TCR diversity than healthy donors. Complete responders' diversity at baseline resembled that of newly diagnosed patients. CD4+ TCR diversity rose significantly by C4D1, and CD8+ TCR diversity did not.

Every patient experienced relapse after autologous stem cell transplantation, and brentuximab vedotin exposure varied. Germline-derived CDR1 and CDR2 are MNHNS and SASEGT. The CDR3 is made up of 17 amino acids. V gave up 1 base and J gave up 4 bases; unmatched junction bases: 5. Produced via immunoSEQ multiplex PCR; TCRdb's table is partial and in-frame only. In the table there are roughly 13,000 clones, around 86% of which are singletons. This clone was recorded only once. Antigen specificity is unknown. The gene calls are TRBV6-1 and TRBJ2-1; 12 bases fit TRBD2. The source of this sequence is a human donor with classical Hodgkin lymphoma. The material was peripheral blood mononuclear cells (PBMCs), obtained at baseline. CDR3 nucleotides: TGTGCCAGCAGTGAAGGACCCGGACTAGCGGGATACAATGAGCAGTTCTTC. As protein: CASSEGPGLAGYNEQFF.